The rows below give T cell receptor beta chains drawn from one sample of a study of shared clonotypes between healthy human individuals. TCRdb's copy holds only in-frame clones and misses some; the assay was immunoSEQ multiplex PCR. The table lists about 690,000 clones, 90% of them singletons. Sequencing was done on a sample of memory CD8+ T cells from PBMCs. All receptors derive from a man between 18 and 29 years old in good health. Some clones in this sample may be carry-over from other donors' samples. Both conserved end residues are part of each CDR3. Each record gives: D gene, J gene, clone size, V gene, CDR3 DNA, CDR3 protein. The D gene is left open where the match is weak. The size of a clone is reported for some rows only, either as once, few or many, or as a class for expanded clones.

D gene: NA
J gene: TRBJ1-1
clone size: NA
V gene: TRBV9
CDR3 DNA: TGTGCCAGCAGCGCCACCGCCCACGGGACTGGATCTTTCTTT
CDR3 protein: CASSATAHGTGSFF

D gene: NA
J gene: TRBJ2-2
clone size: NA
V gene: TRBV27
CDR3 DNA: TGTGCCAGCTCGGAGGTCACCGGGGAGCTGTTTTTT
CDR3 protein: CASSEVTGELFF

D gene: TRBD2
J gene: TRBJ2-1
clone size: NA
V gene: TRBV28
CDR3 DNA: TGTGCCAGCAGTTTCCCCCCCCGTAGCGGGCCCTACAATGAGCAGTTCTTC
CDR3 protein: CASSFPPRSGPYNEQFF

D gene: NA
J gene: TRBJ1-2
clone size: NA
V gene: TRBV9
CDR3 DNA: TGTGCCAGCTCAAGTGCCGCCCGGACGGCTATTAACTATGGCTACACCTTC
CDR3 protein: CASSSAARTAINYGYTF

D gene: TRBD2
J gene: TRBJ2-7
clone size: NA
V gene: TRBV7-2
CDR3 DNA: TGTGCCAGCAGCTTAAGGAGGACTAGCGGCTACGAGCAGTACTTC
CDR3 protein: CASSLRRTSGYEQYF

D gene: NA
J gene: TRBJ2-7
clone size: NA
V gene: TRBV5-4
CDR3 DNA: TGTGCCAGCAGCTTGGGGCCCCGGGCCTACGAGCAGTACTTC
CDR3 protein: CASSLGPRAYEQYF

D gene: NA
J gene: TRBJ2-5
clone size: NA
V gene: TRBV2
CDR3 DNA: TGTGCCAGCAGTGATAATTCGGACAGTCTCCAAGAGACCCAGTACTTC
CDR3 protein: CASSDNSDSLQETQYF

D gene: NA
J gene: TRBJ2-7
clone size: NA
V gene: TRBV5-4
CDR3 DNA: TGTGCCAGCAGCTTAACCGGGTCCCCCTACGAGCAGTACTTC
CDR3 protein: CASSLTGSPYEQYF

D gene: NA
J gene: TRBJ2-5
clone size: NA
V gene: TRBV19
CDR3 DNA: TGTGCCAGTAATGCGGGAAGGCGTGGACAAGAGACCCAGTACTTC
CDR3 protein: CASNAGRRGQETQYF

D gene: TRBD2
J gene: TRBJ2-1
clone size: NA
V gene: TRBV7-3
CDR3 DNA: TGTGCCAGCAGCTTAATTGGGAGCGGGAGTGGCGACAATGAGCAGTTCTTC
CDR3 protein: CASSLIGSGSGDNEQFF

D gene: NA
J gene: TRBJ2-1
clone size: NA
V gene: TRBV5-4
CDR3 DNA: TGTGCCAGCAGCGTGAACCCGTACAATGAGCAGTTCTTC
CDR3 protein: CASSVNPYNEQFF

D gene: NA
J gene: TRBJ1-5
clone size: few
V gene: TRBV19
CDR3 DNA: TGTGCCAGTAGTATAGGGGCTCGGGGGGGCAATCAGCCCCAGCATTTT
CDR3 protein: CASSIGARGGNQPQHF

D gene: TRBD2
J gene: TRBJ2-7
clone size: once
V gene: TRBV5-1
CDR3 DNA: TGCGCCAGCAACTTAGGGACTAGCGACGAGCAGTACTTC
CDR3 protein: CASNLGTSDEQYF

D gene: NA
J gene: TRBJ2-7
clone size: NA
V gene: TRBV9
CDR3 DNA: TGTGCCAGCAGCGTAGGTGACCTCTCCTACGAGCAGTACTTC
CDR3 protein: CASSVGDLSYEQYF

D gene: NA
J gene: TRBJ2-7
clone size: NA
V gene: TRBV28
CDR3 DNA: TGTGCCAGCAGTTTAACGGCCAGGCTAATGTACTTC
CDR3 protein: CASSLTARLMYF

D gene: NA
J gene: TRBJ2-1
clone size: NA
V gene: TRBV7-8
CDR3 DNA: TGTGCCAGCAGCCCAGGGTGGGGGCGTAATGAGCAGTTCTTC
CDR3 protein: CASSPGWGRNEQFF

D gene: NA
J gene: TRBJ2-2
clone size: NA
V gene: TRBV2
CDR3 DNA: TGTGCCAGCAACCCGGTGGGATACGCGAACACCGGGGAGCTGTTTTTT
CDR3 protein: CASNPVGYANTGELFF

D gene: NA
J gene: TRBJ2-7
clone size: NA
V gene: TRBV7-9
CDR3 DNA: TGTGCCAGCAGCTCAGGACCCTGGGAGCAGTACTTC
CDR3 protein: CASSSGPWEQYF

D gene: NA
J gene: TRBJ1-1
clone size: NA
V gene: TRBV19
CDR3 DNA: TGTGCCAGTAGTATTCAGGGCATGAACACTGAAGCTTTCTTT
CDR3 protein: CASSIQGMNTEAFF

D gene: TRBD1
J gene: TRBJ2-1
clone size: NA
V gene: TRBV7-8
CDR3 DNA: TGTGCCAGCAGGAGTTCCGGACAGGGGGCGGGCAATGAGCAGTTCTTC
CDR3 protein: CASRSSGQGAGNEQFF

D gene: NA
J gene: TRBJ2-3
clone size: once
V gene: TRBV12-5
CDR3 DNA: TGTGCTAGTGGATGGGGTAGCAGAGATACGCAGTATTTT
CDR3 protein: CASGWGSRDTQYF

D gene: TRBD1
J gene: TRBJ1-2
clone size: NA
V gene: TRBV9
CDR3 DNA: TGTGCCAGCAGCGTAGCCCAGGGGGTGTTGGTCGATGGCTACACCTTC
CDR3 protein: CASSVAQGVLVDGYTF

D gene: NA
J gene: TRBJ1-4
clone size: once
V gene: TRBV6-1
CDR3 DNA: TGTGCCAGCAGTGAATATGAAAAACTGTTTTTT
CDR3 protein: CASSEYEKLFF

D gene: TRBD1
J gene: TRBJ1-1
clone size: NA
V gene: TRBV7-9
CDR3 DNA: TGTGCCAGCAGCCAGGACAGGTCCACTGAAGCTTTCTTT
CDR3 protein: CASSQDRSTEAFF